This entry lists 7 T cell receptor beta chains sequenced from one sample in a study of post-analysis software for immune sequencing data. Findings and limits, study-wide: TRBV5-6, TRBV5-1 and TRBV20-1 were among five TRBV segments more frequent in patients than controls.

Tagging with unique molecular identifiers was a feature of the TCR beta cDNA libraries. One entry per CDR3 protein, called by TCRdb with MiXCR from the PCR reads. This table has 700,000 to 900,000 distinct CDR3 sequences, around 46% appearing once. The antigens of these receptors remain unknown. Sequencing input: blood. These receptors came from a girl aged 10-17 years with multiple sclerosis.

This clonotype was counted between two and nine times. The CDR3, as DNA: TGCGCCAGCAGCCAAGTCGGCAGAGACTACGAGCAGTACTTC. Amino acids: CASSQVGRDYEQYF. The rearrangement uses TRBV5-1 and TRBJ2-7, with D unresolved. V was shortened by 4 bases and J by 3 bases, with 14 bases between the two germline ends. This CDR3 spans 14 amino acids. Germline V gene sequence: CDR1 SGHRS, CDR2 YFSETQ.

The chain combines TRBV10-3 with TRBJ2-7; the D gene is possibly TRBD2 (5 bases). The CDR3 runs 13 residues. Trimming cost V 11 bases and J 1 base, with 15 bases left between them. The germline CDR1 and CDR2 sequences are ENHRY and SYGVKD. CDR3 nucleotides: TGTGCCTCAAGGACTGATGGATCCTACGAGCAGTACTTC. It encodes CASRTDGSYEQYF.

The CDR3 DNA sequence: TGTGCCAGCAGCAGAGGGGGGGATCAGCCCCAGCATTTT. Protein: CASSRGGDQPQHF. The V call is TRBV27, the J call TRBJ1-5, with D perhaps matching TRBD1 (6 bases). V lost 6 bases to trimming and J lost 5 bases, with 11 bases between them. CDR1 is MNHEY and CDR2 is SMNVEV in the germline V gene (reference sequence). The CDR3 runs 13 residues.

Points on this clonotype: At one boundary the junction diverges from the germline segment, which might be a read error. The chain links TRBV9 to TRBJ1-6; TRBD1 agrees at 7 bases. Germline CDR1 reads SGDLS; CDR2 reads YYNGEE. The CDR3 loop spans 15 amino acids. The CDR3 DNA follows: TGTGCCAGCAGCAGAACAGGGGCCTATAATTCACCCCCCCACTTT. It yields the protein CASSRTGAYNSPPHF.

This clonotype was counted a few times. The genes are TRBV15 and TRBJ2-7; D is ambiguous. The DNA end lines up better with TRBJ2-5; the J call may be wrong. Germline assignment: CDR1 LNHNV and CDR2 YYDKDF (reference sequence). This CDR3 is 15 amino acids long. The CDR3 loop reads CATSRDLGLEETQYF. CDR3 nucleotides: TGTGCCACCAGCAGAGATTTAGGGCTGGAAGAGACCCAGTACTTC.

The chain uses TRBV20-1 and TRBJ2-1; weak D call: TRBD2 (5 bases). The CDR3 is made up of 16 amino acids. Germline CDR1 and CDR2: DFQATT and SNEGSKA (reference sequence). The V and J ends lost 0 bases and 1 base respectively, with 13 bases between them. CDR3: CSARDWGVDSYNEQFF. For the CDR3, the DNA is TGCAGTGCTAGAGATTGGGGAGTGGATTCCTACAATGAGCAGTTCTTC.

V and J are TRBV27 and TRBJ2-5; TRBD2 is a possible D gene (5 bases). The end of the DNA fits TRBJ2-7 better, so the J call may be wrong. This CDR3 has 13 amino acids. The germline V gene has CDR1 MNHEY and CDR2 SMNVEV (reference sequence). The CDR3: CASRERSVYEQYF. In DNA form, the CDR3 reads TGTGCCAGCAGGGAGCGGTCGGTCTACGAGCAGTACTTC.